The following is a T cell receptor (beta chain) sequence with its context. This entry comes from a study of blood T cell repertoires in COVID-19. In the authors' methods: Estimation of nucleated cell counts relied on the amplification of reference gene primers. Using immunoSEQ multiplex PCR, the repertoire was profiled, and TCRdb retains in-frame clones only, with some absent. V, J and clone size are those of that table, while D and trimming were read from the DNA. The sample contains tens of thousands of clones, approximately 68% of which appear only once. The length of the CDR3 is 13 residues. The V gene's germline CDR1 is SNHLY and CDR2 FYNNEI. The V gene lost 7 bases and the J gene lost 0 bases, with 9 bases spanning the gap.

The origin of this receptor is a woman of 80 years or more with acute or convalescent COVID-19. The chain uses TRBV2 and TRBJ1-1; D is unclear. Material: peripheral blood. The DNA for the CDR3 is TGTGCCAGCACCCAGACTCTGAACACTGAAGCTTTCTTT. As protein: CASTQTLNTEAFF. Looking up the rest from reference TRBV2 and TRBJ1-1 gives the full variable domain: EPEVTQTPSHQVTQMGQEVILRCVPISNHLYFYWYRQILGQKVEFLVSFYNNEISEKSEIFDDQFSVERPDGSNFTLKIRSTKLEDSAMYFCASTQTLNTEAFFGQGTRLTVV.